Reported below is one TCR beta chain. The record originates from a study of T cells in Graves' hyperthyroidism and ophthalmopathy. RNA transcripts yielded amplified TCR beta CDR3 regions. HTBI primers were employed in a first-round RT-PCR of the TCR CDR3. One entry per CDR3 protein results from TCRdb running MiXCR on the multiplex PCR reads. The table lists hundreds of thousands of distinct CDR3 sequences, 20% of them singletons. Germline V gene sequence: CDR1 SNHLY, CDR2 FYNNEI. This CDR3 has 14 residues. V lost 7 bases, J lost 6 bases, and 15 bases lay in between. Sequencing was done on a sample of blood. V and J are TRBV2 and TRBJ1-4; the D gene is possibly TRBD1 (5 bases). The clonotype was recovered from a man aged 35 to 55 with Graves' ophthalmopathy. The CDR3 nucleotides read TGTGCCAGCACATGGGGAGGGGAGGATGAAAAACTGTTTTTT. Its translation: CASTWGGEDEKLFF.